Below, 24 T cell receptor beta chains from the same sample are listed, as sequenced in a study of T cells in Graves' hyperthyroidism and ophthalmopathy. What was amplified from RNA transcripts were TCR beta CDR3 regions. First-round RT-PCR with HTBI primers amplified the TCR CDR3 region. TCRdb recomputed calls from the multiplex PCR reads with MiXCR, one row per CDR3 protein. The sample carries hundreds of thousands of distinct CDR3 sequences, nearly 15% recorded once. The sequenced material came from blood. The source of these receptors is a woman aged 60-70 years with Graves' ophthalmopathy.

This chain uses TRBV6-2 or TRBV6-3 with TRBJ2-2, with 8 positions matching TRBD1. Losses at the gene ends were 3 bases for V and 7 bases for J; bases not matched to a gene: 10. CDR1 is MNHEY and CDR2 is SVGEGT in the germline V gene. The CDR3 length is 16 residues. The CDR3 DNA sequence: TGTGCCAGCAGTTATCTCCCAGGGGGCGGAGGCGGGGAGCTGTTTTTT. This codes for CASSYLPGGGGGELFF.

This clonotype has at least ten counts. V and J are TRBV2 and TRBJ2-3, with D possibly TRBD1 on 5 matching bases. The CDR3 has 15 residues. CDR1 is SNHLY, CDR2 FYNNEI, per germline. Trimming shortened V by 4 bases and J by 1 base, and 12 bases separated the two germline ends. The CDR3 DNA reads TGTGCCAGCAGTGTTCAGGGTGTGGGCACAGATACGCAGTATTTT. Translated, it gives CASSVQGVGTDTQYF.

Many counts were recorded for this clonotype. This chain connects TRBV7-2 to TRBJ2-3; D remains ambiguous. The CDR3 consists of 12 residues. Trimming pared 4 bases from V and 6 bases from J, leaving 8 bases between. CDR1 is SGHTA and CDR2 is FQGNSA in the germline V gene. Here the CDR3 DNA reads TGTGCCAGCAGCTCCGTAGTCGATACGCAGTATTTT. It codes for CASSSVVDTQYF.

In this sample, this clonotype turned up many times. This sequence joins TRBV14 and TRBJ2-7; 10 nucleotides match TRBD2. Per the germline V gene, CDR1 is SGHDN and CDR2 is FVKESK. Losses at the gene ends were 3 bases for V and 4 bases for J; bases not matched to a gene: 6. The CDR3 totals 15 residues. CDR3 nucleotide sequence: TGTGCCAGCAGCCAGACTAGCGGGCCTGCTTACGAGCAGTACTTC. This encodes CASSQTSGPAYEQYF.

This clonotype was observed many times. The chain has TRBV12-5 and TRBJ2-1; 8 bases align to TRBD2. Per germline, CDR1 LGHNT and CDR2 FRNRAP. The V segment lost 1 base and the J segment 5 bases; nucleotides outside the gene matches: 7. The CDR3 spans 16 residues. CDR3 DNA: TGTGCTAGTGGTTTGGCTCCGGGACTAGTTAACAATGAGCAGTTCTTC. Its protein is CASGLAPGLVNNEQFF.

CDR3 in amino acids: CASARLAGGDEQYF. The CDR3 coding sequence is TGTGCCAGCGCTAGACTAGCGGGAGGGGATGAGCAGTACTTC. This chain links TRBV7-6 with TRBJ2-7; the match to TRBD2 covers 14 bases. There are 14 residues in the CDR3. With 8 bases clipped from V and 7 bases from J, the junction kept 7 bases outside the gene matches. The germline V gene encodes CDR1 SGHVS and CDR2 FNYEAQ.

This clonotype was observed at least ten times. This rearrangement joins TRBV7-3 to TRBJ2-7; perhaps TRBD2 as D (6 bases). The CDR3 extends over 17 amino acids. Germline CDR1 reads SGHTA; CDR2 reads FQGTGA. V gave up 5 bases and J gave up 5 bases, with 25 bases separating them. CDR3 protein: CASSPAPPGTGSNEQYF. The CDR3 DNA sequence: TGTGCCAGCAGCCCAGCCCCTCCCGGGACTGGCAGCAACGAGCAGTACTTC. The full variable domain, in which reference TRBV7-3 and TRBJ2-7 provide the parts outside the CDR3, is GAGVSQTPSNKVTEKGKYVELRCDPISGHTALYWYRQSLGQGPEFLIYFQGTGAADDSGLPNDRFFAVRPEGSVSTLKIQRTERGDSAVYLCASSPAPPGTGSNEQYFGPGTRLTVT.

V and J are TRBV5-5 and TRBJ2-7; 11 positions agree with TRBD1. This CDR3 is built from 15 residues. Trimming at V came to 4 bases and at J to 2 bases, leaving 5 bases not matched to a gene. Germline CDR1 and CDR2: SGHKS and YYEKEE (reference sequence). The CDR3 DNA is TGTGCCAGCAGCGGCCGGGACAGGGGGGCCTACGAGCAGTACTTC. It is translated as CASSGRDRGAYEQYF.

This clonotype appeared many times. The J gene is TRBJ2-7, the V gene TRBV30; D is perhaps TRBD2 (5 bases). Germline CDR1 and CDR2: GTSNPN and SVGIG (reference sequence). The CDR3 is 14 amino acids. Trimming left V 1 base short and J 6 bases short, with 16 bases between. The CDR3 here is CAWSAYQDAGEQYF. CDR3 DNA sequence: TGTGCCTGGAGTGCCTACCAGGACGCGGGCGAGCAGTACTTC.

This clonotype showed up just a few times. V gene TRBV10-2 combines with J gene TRBJ2-5; 14 bases line up with TRBD2. There are 15 residues in the CDR3. Germline V CDR1 and CDR2: WSHSY, SAAADI. With 6 bases clipped from V and 2 bases from J, the junction kept 2 bases outside the gene matches. CDR3 nucleotides: TGCGCCAGCAGGCGGACTAGCGGGGGGCAAGAGACCCAGTACTTC. This translates into CASRRTSGGQETQYF.

This clonotype was seen many times. The genes are TRBV20-1 and TRBJ2-3, with TRBD2 matching over 9 bases. The V gene's germline CDR1 is DFQATT and CDR2 SNEGSKA (reference sequence). The CDR3 has 15 residues. V was pared by 0 bases and J by 2 bases, with 3 bases of the junction left unmatched. The CDR3 reads CSARDWTSDTDTQYF. The CDR3 DNA is TGCAGTGCTAGAGATTGGACTAGCGACACAGATACGCAGTATTTT.

This clonotype was picked up many times. The chain combines TRBV30 with TRBJ2-3; the match to TRBD2 covers 7 bases. Per the germline V gene, CDR1 is GTSNPN and CDR2 is SVGIG (reference sequence). The CDR3 contains 12 residues. The CDR3 loop is CAHLAGTDTQYF. The CDR3 DNA follows: TGTGCTCATCTAGCGGGCACAGATACGCAGTATTTT.

CDR3 DNA: TGTGCCAGCAGTTTAGGGGGGACTTCCGGAGGGCAAGAGACCCAGTACTTC. Protein product: CASSLGGTSGGQETQYF. The genes are TRBV12-3 or TRBV12-4 and TRBJ2-5; D is possibly TRBD2 (6 bases). Trimming took off 1 base at V and 2 bases at J, with 17 bases between the two ends. CDR3 length equals 17 residues.

This clonotype was recorded many times. The chain recombines TRBV30 with TRBJ1-1; 7 nucleotides line up with TRBD1. The CDR3 loop spans 13 amino acids. Germline V gives CDR1 GTSNPN, CDR2 SVGIG (reference sequence). Germline trimming cut 0 bases from V and 6 bases from J; bases unmatched to any gene: 4. CDR3 sequence: CAWSVQGIPEAFF. CDR3 coding DNA: TGTGCCTGGAGTGTACAGGGGATTCCTGAAGCTTTCTTT.

This clonotype appeared many times. The V and J genes are TRBV5-1 and TRBJ2-1; 7 positions match TRBD1. Germline V gives CDR1 SGHRS, CDR2 YFSETQ. The V and J ends lost 4 bases and 0 bases, in that order; junction bases with no gene match: 7. The CDR3 is 16 amino acids. The DNA for the CDR3 is TGCGCCAGCAGCACGTTACAGGGGAGCTCCTACAATGAGCAGTTCTTC. Protein product: CASSTLQGSSYNEQFF.

This clonotype occurred a few times. One junction end disagrees with the germline gene, perhaps due to a read error. The genes are TRBV29-1 and TRBJ2-5; D gene ambiguous. Germline CDR1 is SQVTM and CDR2 is ANQGSEA. The CDR3 has 13 residues. CDR3 DNA sequence: TGCAGCGTCGAAGAGGAGAGTTCAGAGACCCAGTACTTC. Translated: CSVEEESSETQYF.

This clonotype has more than one count but fewer than ten. The rearrangement links TRBV4-1 to TRBJ2-6; TRBD1 agrees at 7 bases. Germline CDR1 and CDR2: MGHRA and YSYEKL. This CDR3 has 18 amino acids. With 2 bases clipped from V and 1 base from J, the junction kept 8 bases outside the gene matches. The CDR3 region is CASSQTGVKASGANVLTF. The CDR3 DNA is TGCGCCAGCAGCCAAACAGGGGTAAAAGCTTCTGGGGCCAACGTCCTGACTTTC.

This CDR3 is CASSIARTGDTGELFF. As DNA, the CDR3 is TGTGCCAGTAGTATAGCCCGGACAGGGGACACCGGGGAGCTGTTTTTT. This chain links TRBV19 with TRBJ2-2; 9 bases are a match to TRBD1. The CDR3 sequence is 16 residues long. Germline V gene data show CDR1 as LNHDA and CDR2 as SQIVND (reference sequence). V lost 1 base to trimming and J lost 3 bases; unmatched junction nucleotides: 3.

This clonotype was seen ten or more times. The rearrangement uses TRBV28 and TRBJ2-2; 7 bases fit TRBD2. Germline V gives CDR1 MDHEN, CDR2 SYDVKM. With 6 bases clipped from V and 1 base from J, the junction kept 5 bases outside the gene matches. CDR3 size: 15 residues. As DNA, the CDR3 is TGTGCCAGCAGGCCTTCTAGCGGGAACACCGGGGAGCTGTTTTTT. Residues: CASRPSSGNTGELFF.

Notes on this clonotype: Just one base apart from a much larger clone, this may be a read error. The chain recombines TRBV7-6 with TRBJ2-1, with a possible D match to TRBD2 (5 bases). Germline-derived CDR1 and CDR2 are SGHVS and FNYEAQ. The CDR3 loop spans 16 amino acids. This CDR3 reads CAGSLEGGLAYNEQFF. As DNA, the CDR3 is TGTGCCGGCAGCTTAGAGGGCGGCCTTGCATACAATGAGCAGTTCTTC.

This chain links TRBV6-1 with TRBJ1-6; 7 bases line up with TRBD1. J was trimmed by 1 base and V by 6 bases; bases with no gene match: 3. Germline CDR1 is MNHNS and CDR2 is SASEGT. This CDR3 region has 15 residues. In DNA, the CDR3 is TGTGCCAGCAGCCACAGGGGATCCTATAATTCACCCCTCCACTTT. This codes for CASSHRGSYNSPLHF.

This clonotype was seen many times. The gene calls are TRBV27 and TRBJ1-5, with D possibly being TRBD1 (5 bases). The CDR3 length is 15 residues. From germline, CDR1 is MNHEY and CDR2 SMNVEV (reference sequence). V was trimmed by 2 bases and J by 4 bases, leaving 12 bases between them. The CDR3 coding sequence is TGTGCCAGCAGTTTAGCAGGGATAGCAAATCAGCCCCAGCATTTT. Protein sequence: CASSLAGIANQPQHF.

This clonotype came up a few times. The rearrangement links TRBV2 to TRBJ1-4, with D uncertain. Germline V CDR1 and CDR2: SNHLY, FYNNEI. This CDR3 has 14 residues. Trimming removed 4 bases from V and 8 bases from J, with 14 bases in between. Written as DNA, the CDR3 is TGTGCCAGCAGTGGTACTCGGCGCCGGGAAAAACTGTTTTTT. Translated: CASSGTRRREKLFF. The full variable domain, rest sourced from reference TRBV2 and TRBJ1-4, is EPEVTQTPSHQVTQMGQEVILRCVPISNHLYFYWYRQILGQKVEFLVSFYNNEISEKSEIFDDQFSVERPDGSNFTLKIRSTKLEDSAMYFCASSGTRRREKLFFGSGTQLSVL.

At least ten counts were recorded for this clonotype. The rearrangement joins TRBV29-1 to TRBJ2-5, with TRBD1 as a possible D gene (6 bases). CDR1 and CDR2 (germline): SQVTM, ANQGSEA. The CDR3 has 12 amino acids. The V end lost 7 bases, the J end lost 3 bases, and 12 bases lay between the germline ends. The CDR3 loop reads CSGTYREETQYF. The DNA for the CDR3 is TGCAGCGGCACTTACAGGGAAGAGACCCAGTACTTC.